The source of this T cell receptor (beta chain) is a study of cytomegalovirus exposure and HLA in healthy donors. Study conclusions and caveats: Presence/absence comparisons presumed near-even sequencing depth among donors. TCR beta V segments were, for the most part, productive about 87% or about 30% of the time in an earlier analysis.

Among the donors, all were healthy bone marrow donors. The CDR3 sequence is 15 residues long. V dropped 4 bases and J dropped 1 base, with 14 bases sitting between them. Looked up from germline, CDR1 is SGHRS and CDR2 is YFSETQ. About this clone: Its antigen is undetermined.

PCR employed 60 Vbeta and 13 Jbeta primers. How the authors handled the data: Roughly 10 million shared chains were among the 80 million or so unique TCR beta chains that a later analysis counted. Sequencing used immunoSEQ multiplex PCR; TCRdb keeps in-frame clones, though not all of them. Clone size and V and J calls were adopted from that table, with D and trimming inferred from the DNA. The record lists around 140,000 clones, of which the ten most abundant hold approximately 1%. Sequencing was carried out using PBMCs. The chain is built from TRBV5-1 and TRBJ1-1; the D gene is possibly TRBD1 (6 bases). This clonotype was sampled from a male donor in good health and CMV-seronegative. CDR3 region: CASSPLDRSNTEAFF. The CDR3 DNA reads TGCGCCAGCAGCCCACTGGACAGATCGAACACTGAAGCTTTCTTT.